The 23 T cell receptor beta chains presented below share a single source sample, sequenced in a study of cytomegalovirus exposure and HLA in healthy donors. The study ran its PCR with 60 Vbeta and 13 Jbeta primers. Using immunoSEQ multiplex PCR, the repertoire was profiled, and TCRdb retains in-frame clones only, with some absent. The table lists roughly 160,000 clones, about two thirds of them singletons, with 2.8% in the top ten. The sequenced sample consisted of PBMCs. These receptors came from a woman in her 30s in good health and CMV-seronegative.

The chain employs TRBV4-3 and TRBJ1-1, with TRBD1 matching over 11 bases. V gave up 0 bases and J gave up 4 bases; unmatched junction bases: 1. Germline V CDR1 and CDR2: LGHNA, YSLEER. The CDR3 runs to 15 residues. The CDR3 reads CASSQDGTGGTEAFF. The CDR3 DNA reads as TGCGCCAGCAGCCAAGATGGGACAGGGGGCACTGAAGCTTTCTTT.

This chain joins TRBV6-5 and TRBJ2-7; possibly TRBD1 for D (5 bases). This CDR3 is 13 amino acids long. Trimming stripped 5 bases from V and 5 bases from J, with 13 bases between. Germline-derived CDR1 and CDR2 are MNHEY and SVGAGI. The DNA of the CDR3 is TGTGCCAGCAGTAACGAATCAGGGAACGAGCAGTACTTC. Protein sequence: CASSNESGNEQYF.

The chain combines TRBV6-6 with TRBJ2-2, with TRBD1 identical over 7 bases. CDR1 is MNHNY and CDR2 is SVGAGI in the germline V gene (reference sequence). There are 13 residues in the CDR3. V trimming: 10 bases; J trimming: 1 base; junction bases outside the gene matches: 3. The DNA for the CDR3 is TGTGCCACACGGACAGGGAACACCGGGGAGCTGTTTTTT. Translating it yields CATRTGNTGELFF.

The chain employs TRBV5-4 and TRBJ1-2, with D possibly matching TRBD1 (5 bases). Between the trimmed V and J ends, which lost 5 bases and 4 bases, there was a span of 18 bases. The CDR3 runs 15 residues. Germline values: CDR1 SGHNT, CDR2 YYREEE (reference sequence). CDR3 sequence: CASSPQTVSLYGYTF. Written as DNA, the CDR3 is TGTGCCAGCAGTCCTCAGACAGTGTCCCTCTATGGCTACACCTTC.

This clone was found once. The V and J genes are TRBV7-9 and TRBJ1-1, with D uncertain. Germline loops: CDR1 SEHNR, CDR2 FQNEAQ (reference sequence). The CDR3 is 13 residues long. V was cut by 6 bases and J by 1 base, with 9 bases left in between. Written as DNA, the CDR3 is TGTGCCAGCAGTCGGGAGTCGAACACTGAAGCTTTCTTT. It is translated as CASSRESNTEAFF.

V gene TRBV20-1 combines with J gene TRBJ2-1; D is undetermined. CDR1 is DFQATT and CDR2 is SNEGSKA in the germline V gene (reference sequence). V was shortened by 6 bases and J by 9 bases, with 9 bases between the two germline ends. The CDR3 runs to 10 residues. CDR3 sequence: CSALRSEQFF. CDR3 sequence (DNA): TGCAGTGCGCTAAGGAGTGAGCAGTTCTTC.

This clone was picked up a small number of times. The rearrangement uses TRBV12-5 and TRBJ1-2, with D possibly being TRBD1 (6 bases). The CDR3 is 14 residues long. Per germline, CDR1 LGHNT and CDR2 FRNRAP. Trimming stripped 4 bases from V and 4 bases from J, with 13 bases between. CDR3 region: CASGSSQGSYGYTF. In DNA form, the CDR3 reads TGTGCTAGTGGTTCATCGCAGGGGTCCTATGGCTACACCTTC.

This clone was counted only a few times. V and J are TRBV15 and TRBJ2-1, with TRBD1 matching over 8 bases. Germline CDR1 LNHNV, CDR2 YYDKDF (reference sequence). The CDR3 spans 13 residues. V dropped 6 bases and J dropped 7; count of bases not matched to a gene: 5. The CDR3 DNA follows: TGTGCCACCAGGACAGGGGCTGCTAATGAGCAGTTCTTC. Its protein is CATRTGAANEQFF.

CDR3 sequence (DNA): TGTGCCAGCAGGCAGGGGTTTAGAACAGATACGCAGTATTTT. Residues: CASRQGFRTDTQYF. The chain combines TRBV7-2 with TRBJ2-3; D might be TRBD1 (6 bases). The CDR3 has 14 residues. Germline V gives CDR1 SGHTA, CDR2 FQGNSA. V gave up 6 bases and J gave up 3 bases, with 13 bases separating them.

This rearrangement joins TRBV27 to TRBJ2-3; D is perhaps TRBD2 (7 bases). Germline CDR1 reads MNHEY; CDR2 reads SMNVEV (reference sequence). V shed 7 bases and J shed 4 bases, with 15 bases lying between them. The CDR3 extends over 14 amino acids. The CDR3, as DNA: TGTGCCAGCACCGATGGGGGGGGGCCAGATACGCAGTATTTT. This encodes CASTDGGGPDTQYF.

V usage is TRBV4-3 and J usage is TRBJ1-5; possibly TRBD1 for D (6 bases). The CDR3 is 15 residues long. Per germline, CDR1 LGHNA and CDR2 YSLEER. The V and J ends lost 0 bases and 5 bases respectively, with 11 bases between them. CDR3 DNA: TGCGCCAGCAGCCAAGAAAACAGGGCCGATCAGCCCCAGCATTTT. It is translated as CASSQENRADQPQHF.

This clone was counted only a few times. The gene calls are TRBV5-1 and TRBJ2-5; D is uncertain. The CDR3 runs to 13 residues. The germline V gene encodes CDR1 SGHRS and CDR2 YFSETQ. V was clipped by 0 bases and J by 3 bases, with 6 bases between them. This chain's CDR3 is CASSLGGEETQYF. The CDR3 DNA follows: TGCGCCAGCAGCTTGGGCGGAGAAGAGACCCAGTACTTC.

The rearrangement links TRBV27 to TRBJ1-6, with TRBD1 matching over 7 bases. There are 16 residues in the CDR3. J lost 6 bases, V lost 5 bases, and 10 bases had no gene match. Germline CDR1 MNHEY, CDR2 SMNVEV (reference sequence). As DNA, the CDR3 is TGTGCCAGCAGTCTACGCCCGGGACAGAGTAATTCACCCCTCCACTTT. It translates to CASSLRPGQSNSPLHF.

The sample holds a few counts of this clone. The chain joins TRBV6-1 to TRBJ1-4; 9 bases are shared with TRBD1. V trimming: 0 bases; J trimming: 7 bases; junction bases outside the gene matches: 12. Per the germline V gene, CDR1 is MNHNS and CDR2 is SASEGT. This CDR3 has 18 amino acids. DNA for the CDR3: TGTGCCAGCAGTGAAGCTCCGGGACAGGGCGTAACGGGTGAAAAACTGTTTTTT. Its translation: CASSEAPGQGVTGEKLFF.

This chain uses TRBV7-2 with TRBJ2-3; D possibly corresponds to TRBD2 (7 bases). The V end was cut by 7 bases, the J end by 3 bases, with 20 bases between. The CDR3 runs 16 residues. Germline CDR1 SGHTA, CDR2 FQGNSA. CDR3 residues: CASTLQGGGGTDTQYF. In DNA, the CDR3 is TGTGCCAGCACCCTCCAGGGCGGGGGCGGGACAGATACGCAGTATTTT.

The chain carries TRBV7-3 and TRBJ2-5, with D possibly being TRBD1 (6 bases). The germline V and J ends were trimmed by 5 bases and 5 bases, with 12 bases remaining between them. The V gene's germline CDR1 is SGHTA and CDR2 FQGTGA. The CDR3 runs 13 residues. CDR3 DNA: TGTGCCAGCAGCCCCGATCAGGGGGAGACCCAGTACTTC. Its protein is CASSPDQGETQYF.

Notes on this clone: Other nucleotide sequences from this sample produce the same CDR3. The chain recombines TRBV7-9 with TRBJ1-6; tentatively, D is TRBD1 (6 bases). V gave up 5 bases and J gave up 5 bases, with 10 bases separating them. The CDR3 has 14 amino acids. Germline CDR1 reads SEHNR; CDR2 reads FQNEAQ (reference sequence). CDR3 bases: TGTGCCAGCAGCCGGACAGACCATAATTCACCCCTCCACTTT. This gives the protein CASSRTDHNSPLHF.

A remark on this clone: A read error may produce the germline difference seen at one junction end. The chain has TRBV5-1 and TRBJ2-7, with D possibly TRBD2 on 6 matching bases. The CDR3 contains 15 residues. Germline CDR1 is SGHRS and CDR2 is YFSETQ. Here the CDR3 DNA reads TGCGCCAGCAGCTTATGGGAGGCGAGCGTCAACGAGCGGTACTTC. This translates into CASSLWEASVNERYF.

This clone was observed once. CDR3 sequence: CASSTLTGRSYNEQFF. CDR3 coding DNA: TGTGCCAGTAGTACTCTAACAGGGAGATCCTACAATGAGCAGTTCTTC. V and J are TRBV19 and TRBJ2-1, with a possible D match to TRBD1 (6 bases). Germline V CDR1 and CDR2: LNHDA, SQIVND (reference sequence). CDR3 length: 16 amino acids. V was pared by 4 bases and J by 1 base, with 14 bases between.

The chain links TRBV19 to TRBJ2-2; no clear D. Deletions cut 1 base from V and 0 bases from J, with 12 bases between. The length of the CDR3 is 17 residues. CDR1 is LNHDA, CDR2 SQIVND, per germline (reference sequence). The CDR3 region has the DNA TGTGCCAGTAGTATAGTAGTGGAGAGGCCGAACACCGGGGAGCTGTTTTTT. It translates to CASSIVVERPNTGELFF.

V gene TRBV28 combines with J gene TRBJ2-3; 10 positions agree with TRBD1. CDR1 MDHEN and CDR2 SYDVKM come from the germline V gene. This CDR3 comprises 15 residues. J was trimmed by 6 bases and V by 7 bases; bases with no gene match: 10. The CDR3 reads CASTPGTGAGDTQYF. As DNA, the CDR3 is TGTGCCAGCACCCCCGGGACAGGGGCGGGTGATACGCAGTATTTT.

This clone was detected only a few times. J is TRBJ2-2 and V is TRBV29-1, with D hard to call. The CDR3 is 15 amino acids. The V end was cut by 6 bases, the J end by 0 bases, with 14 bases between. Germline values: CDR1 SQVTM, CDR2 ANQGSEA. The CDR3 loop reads CSVPKSAANTGELFF. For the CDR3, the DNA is TGCAGCGTCCCAAAGTCCGCAGCGAACACCGGGGAGCTGTTTTTT.

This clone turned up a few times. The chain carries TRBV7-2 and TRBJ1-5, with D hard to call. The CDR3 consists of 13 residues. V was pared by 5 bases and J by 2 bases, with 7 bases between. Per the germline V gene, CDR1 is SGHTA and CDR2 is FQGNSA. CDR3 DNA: TGTGCCAGCAGCCAAAGAGGCAATCAGCCCCAGCATTTT. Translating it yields CASSQRGNQPQHF.